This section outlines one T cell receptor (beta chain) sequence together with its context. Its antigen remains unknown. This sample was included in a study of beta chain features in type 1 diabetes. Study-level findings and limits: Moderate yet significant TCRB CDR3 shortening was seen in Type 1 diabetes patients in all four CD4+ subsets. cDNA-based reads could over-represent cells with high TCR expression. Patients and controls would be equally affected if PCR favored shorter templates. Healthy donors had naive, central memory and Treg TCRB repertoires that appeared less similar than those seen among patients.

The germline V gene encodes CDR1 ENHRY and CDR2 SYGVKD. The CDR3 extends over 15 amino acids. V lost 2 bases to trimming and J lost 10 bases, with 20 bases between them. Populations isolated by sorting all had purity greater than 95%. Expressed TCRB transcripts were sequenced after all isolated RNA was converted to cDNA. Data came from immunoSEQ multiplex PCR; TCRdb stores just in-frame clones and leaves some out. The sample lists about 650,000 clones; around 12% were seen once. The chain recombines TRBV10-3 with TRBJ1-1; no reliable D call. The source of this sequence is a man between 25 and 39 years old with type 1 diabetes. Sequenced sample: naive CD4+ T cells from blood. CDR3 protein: CAISERAMARVGAFF. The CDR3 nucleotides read TGTGCCATCAGTGAGAGGGCCATGGCGAGGGTAGGAGCTTTCTTT.